Listed below are T cell receptor beta chains from one sample, sequenced in a study of Graves' ophthalmopathy and Graves' hyperthyroidism. MiXCR, applied by TCRdb to the multiplex PCR reads, yields one record per CDR3 protein. The sample yields roughly 170,000 distinct CDR3 sequences, 35% to 50% seen once. Sample: peripheral blood. The origin of the receptors is a man aged 25 to 40 with Graves' ophthalmopathy. The CDR3 runs from the conserved cysteine through the conserved F or W. A D gene is named only where the DNA matches it firmly. Clone sizes are given selectively: once, few, many, or a class where the clone is expanded.

>.|TRBV7-2|few|TRBJ1-5
TGTGCCAGCAGCTTCATCGGGAGCAATCAGCCCCAGCATTTT
CASSFIGSNQPQHF
>.|TRBV6-2/TRBV6-3|many|TRBJ1-2
TGTGCCAGCAGTTCGATCAAGAGGGGCTACACCTTC
CASSSIKRGYTF
>.|TRBV16|many|TRBJ2-7
TGTGCCAGCAGCCAAGCAGGGAGGTACGAGCAGTACTTC
CASSQAGRYEQYF
>.|TRBV6-1|.|TRBJ1-5
TGTGCCAGCAAAGGGGGAGGCAATCAGCCCCAGCATTTT
CASKGGGNQPQHF
>.|TRBV28|many|TRBJ2-7
TGTGCCAGCAGTTTGCCCATGACGGGCGAGCAGTACTTC
CASSLPMTGEQYF
>TRBD1|TRBV4-1|many|TRBJ2-5
TGCGCCAGCAGCCGAGCTCCAGACAGGGTCGAAGGGACCCAGTACTTC
CASSRAPDRVEGTQYF
>.|TRBV19|many|TRBJ2-6
TGTGCCAGTAGTACGCCAGCCATATCTGGGGCCAACGTCCTGACTTTC
CASSTPAISGANVLTF
>TRBD1|TRBV11-2|few|TRBJ2-2
TGTGCCAGCAGTCGCGGACAGGCACCTAACACCGGGGAGCTGTTTTTT
CASSRGQAPNTGELFF
>TRBD1|TRBV6-5|.|TRBJ2-7
TGTGCCAGCAGTCTCGACAGGGGGCACGAGCAGTACTTC
CASSLDRGHEQYF
>TRBD1|TRBV11-3|many|TRBJ2-2
TGTGCCAGCAGCCCCACGACAGGGTTGGTCACCGGGGAGCTGTTTTTT
CASSPTTGLVTGELFF
>.|TRBV30|.|TRBJ1-2
TGTGCCTGGAGTGGGGCCGAGAACTATGGCTACACCTTC
CAWSGAENYGYTF
>TRBD2|TRBV6-5|many|TRBJ2-2
TGTGCCAGCGATAGCGGGAGTGGGACCGGGGAGCTGTTTTTT
CASDSGSGTGELFF
>TRBD1|TRBV6-2/TRBV6-3|many|TRBJ2-7
TGTGCCAGCAGTTACTCGGGGCGGCAGGGGGTCACCGCCCGATTCTACGAGCAGTACTTC
CASSYSGRQGVTARFYEQYF
>.|TRBV6-1|many|TRBJ1-1
TGTGCCAGCAGACAAATGGGACAACCAAACACTGAAGCTTTCTTT
CASRQMGQPNTEAFF
>TRBD2|TRBV12-3/TRBV12-4|.|TRBJ2-7
TGTGCCAGCAGTTTCGCGGGAGTAAACGAGCAGTACTTC
CASSFAGVNEQYF
>TRBD1|TRBV7-2|.|TRBJ1-2
TGTGCCAGCAGCTTAGCGCATGACAGGGATGGCTACACCTTC
CASSLAHDRDGYTF
>TRBD1|TRBV5-1|many|TRBJ1-6
TGCGCCAGCAGCTTGGGCGACAGGGTTTCACCCCTCCACTTT
CASSLGDRVSPLHF
>.|TRBV5-6|many|TRBJ2-7
TGTGCCAGCAGCATTTGGGGAGTCTACGAGCAGTACTTC
CASSIWGVYEQYF
>.|TRBV6-2/TRBV6-3|few|TRBJ2-5
TGTGCCAGCAGTTACCTACTCGGACCTTCTAGGGAGACCCAGTACTTC
CASSYLLGPSRETQYF
>.|TRBV28|.|TRBJ1-2
TGTGCCAGCAGTTTTGGGGTCGGTGCTAACTATGGCTACACCTTC
CASSFGVGANYGYTF
>.|TRBV28|.|TRBJ2-7
TGTGCCAGCAGTTATCCGGGACCGTCCTACGAGCAGTACTTC
CASSYPGPSYEQYF
>.|TRBV6-2/TRBV6-3|many|TRBJ1-5
TGTGCCAGCAGTTACCCGGGAAATAGCAATCAGCCCCAGCATTTT
CASSYPGNSNQPQHF
>.|TRBV6-5|many|TRBJ1-1
TGTGCCAGCAGTTACGATAGGGAGAACACTGAAGCTTTCTTT
CASSYDRENTEAFF
>.|TRBV6-5|many|TRBJ2-7
TGTGCCAGCAGCCATGGGACCGCTCCCTACGAGCAGTACTTC
CASSHGTAPYEQYF
>.|TRBV29-1|many|TRBJ1-1
TGCAGCGTTGAAGGGGGGAGGAACACTGAAGCTTTCTTT
CSVEGGRNTEAFF
>.|TRBV27|many|TRBJ2-7
TGTGCCAGCAGTTTTTCCGACAGTATCTACGAGCAGTACTTC
CASSFSDSIYEQYF
>.|TRBV24-1|once|TRBJ1-1
TGTGCCGGACTGTCGGGGGAACCCAACACTGAAGCTTTCTTT
CAGLSGEPNTEAFF
>TRBD1|TRBV28|.|TRBJ1-5
TGTGCCACCACAGGGGGGCAGCCCCAGCATTTT
CATTGGQPQHF
>TRBD1|TRBV5-1|many|TRBJ2-7
TGCGCCAGCAGCCCCGAGGGGGCGGTCTACGAGCAGTACTTC
CASSPEGAVYEQYF
>.|TRBV12-5|many|TRBJ2-2
TGTGCTAGTGGTTTTCGGGGGAACACCGGGGAGCTGTTTTTT
CASGFRGNTGELFF
>TRBD1|TRBV11-1|.|TRBJ1-1
TGTGCCAGCAGCCCAAGCCCAACAGGGGACACTGAAGCTTTCTTT
CASSPSPTGDTEAFF
>.|TRBV19|many|TRBJ1-1
TGTGCCAGTAGTAGAGCCCCCCGGGTTACTGAAGCTTTCTTT
CASSRAPRVTEAFF
>TRBD2|TRBV20-1|.|TRBJ2-5
TGCAGTGCTAGAGATTTGGGAGTGGCGGGAGGCCCTTGGGAGACCCAGTACTTC
CSARDLGVAGGPWETQYF
>TRBD1|TRBV11-1|many|TRBJ2-5
TGTGCCAGCAGGGACAGGGGCGCTGGGGAGACCCAGTACTTC
CASRDRGAGETQYF
>TRBD1|TRBV2|many|TRBJ2-5
TGTGCCAGCAGGGCAGGGGGTAGTCAAGAGACCCAGTACTTC
CASRAGGSQETQYF
>.|TRBV6-2/TRBV6-3|.|TRBJ1-2
TGTGCCAGCACTCGAGAACCCCGCTATGGCTACACCTTC
CASTREPRYGYTF
>.|TRBV11-2|many|TRBJ2-7
TGTGCCAGCAGCATAGACGGACGGGCGGCGTACTTC
CASSIDGRAAYF
>.|TRBV7-2|many|TRBJ2-2
TGTGCCAGCAGCTTAGTCACAGGATACACCGGGGAGCTGTTTTTT
CASSLVTGYTGELFF
>.|TRBV24-1|.|TRBJ2-5
TGTGCCACCAGTGACCCGAACCAAGAGACCCAGTACTTC
CATSDPNQETQYF
>.|TRBV12-3/TRBV12-4|.|TRBJ1-1
TGTGCCAGCAGTCTCCCCGGAGGGTACACTGAAGCTTTCTTT
CASSLPGGYTEAFF
>.|TRBV19|many|TRBJ2-2
TGTGCCAGTAGGCTGACGGTGGAGAACACCGGGGAGCTGTTTTTT
CASRLTVENTGELFF
>TRBD1|TRBV28|.|TRBJ1-2
TGTGCCAGCATTGGCGACAGGGTGTATGGCTACACCTTC
CASIGDRVYGYTF
>TRBD2|TRBV7-9|many|TRBJ2-4
TGTGCCAGCAGCCCTCTCGGGGGGGCCAAAAACATTCAGTACTTC
CASSPLGGAKNIQYF
>.|TRBV4-1|.|TRBJ2-7
TGCGCCAGCAGCCAAGGTATATTGAGGAGGGAGGCTTCCCTCGAGCAGTACTTC
CASSQGILRREASLEQYF
>TRBD1|TRBV28|.|TRBJ1-5
TGTGCCAGCACGCTGGGACAGTTATTTAATCAGCCCCAGCATTTT
CASTLGQLFNQPQHF